Detailed here is one TCR beta chain. Antigen specificity is unknown. Repertoires were generated with immunoSEQ multiplex PCR, while TCRdb's copy carries only in-frame clones and drops some. This sample carries 70,000 to 100,000 clones, approximately 86% of them seen once, and the ten largest clones take approximately 5.6%. These data belong to a study of identifying expanded T cells in peripheral blood. CDR3 length: 14 residues. The germline gives CDR1 SGHDT, CDR2 YYEEEE. V was clipped by 4 bases and J by 5 bases, with 15 bases between them. Study results and limitations: Technical replicates showed around 1.2 changed clones; roughly two weeks about 16; four weeks 19.

Sample: blood. This TCR was sampled from a person aged 18-69 years in good health. The chain links TRBV5-6 to TRBJ1-1; perhaps TRBD1 as D (6 bases). CDR3 region: CASSVGGWGTEAFF. The CDR3 DNA is TGTGCCAGCAGCGTAGGGGGTTGGGGAACTGAAGCTTTCTTT.